This T cell receptor (beta chain) came from a study of Tregs in tolerant kidney transplant recipients. Regarding the study as a whole: Findings come from small patient numbers and require larger validation.

Concerning this clone itself: The antigen remains undetermined.

Produced via immunoSEQ multiplex PCR; TCRdb's table is partial and in-frame only. Of 46,000 or so clones listed, 91% are singletons. The CDR3 has 14 residues. Germline V CDR1 and CDR2: SGHKS, YYEKEE (reference sequence). Trimming took 10 bases from V and 3 from J; bases not matched to a gene: 12. This rearrangement joins TRBV5-5 to TRBJ2-7; 8 bases match TRBD2. This TCR was sampled from a human donor in good health. The sample taken for sequencing was Tregs from blood. DNA of the CDR3: TGTGCCTCAGGATGGCTAGCGGGTCTCTACGAGCAGTACTTC. This gives the protein CASGWLAGLYEQYF.